A single T cell receptor (beta chain) is shown here with its context. The entry originates in a study of blood T cell repertoires in COVID-19. The V and J ends lost 1 base and 2 bases respectively, with 8 bases between them. This CDR3 has 15 residues. CDR1 and CDR2 (germline): MGHRA, YSYEKL. The table came from immunoSEQ multiplex PCR; TCRdb's copy has only in-frame clones and leaves some out. The data show roughly 100,000 clones, 80% to 90% seen once. This clonotype was sampled from a human donor in a cohort sampled during active COVID-19. Sequenced input: peripheral blood. J is TRBJ2-2 and V is TRBV4-1, with D uncertain. CDR3 region: CASSQVTANTGELFF. As DNA, the CDR3 is TGCGCCAGCAGCCAAGTCACAGCCAACACCGGGGAGCTGTTTTTT.